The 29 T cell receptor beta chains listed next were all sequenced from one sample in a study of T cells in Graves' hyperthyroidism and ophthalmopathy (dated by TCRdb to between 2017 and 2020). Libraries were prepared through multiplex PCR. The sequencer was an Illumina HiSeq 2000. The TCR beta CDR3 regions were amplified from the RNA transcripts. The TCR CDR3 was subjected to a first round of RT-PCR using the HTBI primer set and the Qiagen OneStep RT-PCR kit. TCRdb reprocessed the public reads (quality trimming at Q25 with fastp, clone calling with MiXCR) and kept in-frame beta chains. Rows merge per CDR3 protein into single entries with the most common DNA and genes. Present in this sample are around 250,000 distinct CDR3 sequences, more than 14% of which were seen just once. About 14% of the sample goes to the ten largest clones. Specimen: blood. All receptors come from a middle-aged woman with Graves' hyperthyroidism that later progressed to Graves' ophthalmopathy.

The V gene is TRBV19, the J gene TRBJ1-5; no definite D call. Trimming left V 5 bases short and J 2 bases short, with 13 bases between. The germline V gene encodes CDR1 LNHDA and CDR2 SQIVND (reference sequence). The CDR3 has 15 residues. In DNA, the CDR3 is TGTGCCAGTAGTCCCCCCGCGACCCGCAATCAGCCCCAGCATTTT. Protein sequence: CASSPPATRNQPQHF.

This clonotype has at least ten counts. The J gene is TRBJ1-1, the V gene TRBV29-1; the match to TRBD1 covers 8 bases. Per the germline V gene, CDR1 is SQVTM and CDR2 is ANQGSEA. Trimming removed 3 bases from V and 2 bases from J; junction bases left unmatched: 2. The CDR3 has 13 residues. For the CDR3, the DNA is TGCAGCGTTGAGGGACAGGTCAACACTGAAGCTTTCTTT. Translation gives CSVEGQVNTEAFF.

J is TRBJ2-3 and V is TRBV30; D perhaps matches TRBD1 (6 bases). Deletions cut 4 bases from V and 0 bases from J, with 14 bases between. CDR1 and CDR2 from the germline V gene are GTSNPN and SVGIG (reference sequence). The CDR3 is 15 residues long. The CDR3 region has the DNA TGTGCCTGGACCGGACAGACCGCTAGCACAGATACGCAGTATTTT. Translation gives CAWTGQTASTDTQYF.

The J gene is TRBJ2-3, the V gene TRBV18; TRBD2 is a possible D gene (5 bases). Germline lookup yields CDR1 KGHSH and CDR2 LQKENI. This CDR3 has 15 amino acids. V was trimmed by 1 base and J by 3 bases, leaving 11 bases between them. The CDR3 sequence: CASSPRWESTDTQYF. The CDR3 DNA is TGTGCCAGCTCACCACGGTGGGAGTCAACAGATACGCAGTATTTT.

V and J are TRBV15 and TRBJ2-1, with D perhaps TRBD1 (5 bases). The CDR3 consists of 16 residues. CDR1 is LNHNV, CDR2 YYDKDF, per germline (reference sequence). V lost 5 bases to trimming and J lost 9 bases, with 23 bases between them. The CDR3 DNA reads TGTGCCACCAGCTCACAGACCATGGGGCTTACCGGTGAGCAGTTCTTC. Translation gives CATSSQTMGLTGEQFF.

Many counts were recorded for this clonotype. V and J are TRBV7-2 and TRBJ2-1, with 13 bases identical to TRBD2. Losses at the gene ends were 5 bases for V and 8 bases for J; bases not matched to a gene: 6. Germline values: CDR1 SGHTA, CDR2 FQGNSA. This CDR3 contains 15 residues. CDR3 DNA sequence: TGTGCCAGCAGCCGGACTAGCGGGAGTGGGTATGAGCAGTTCTTC. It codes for CASSRTSGSGYEQFF.

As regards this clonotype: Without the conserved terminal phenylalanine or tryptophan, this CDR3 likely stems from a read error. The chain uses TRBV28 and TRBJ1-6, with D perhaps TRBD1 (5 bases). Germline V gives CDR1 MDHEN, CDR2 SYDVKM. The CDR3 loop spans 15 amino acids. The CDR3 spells CASSPVGRRNSLLHL. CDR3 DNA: TGTGCCAGCAGTCCCGTGGGACGCCGTAATTCACTCCTCCACCTT.

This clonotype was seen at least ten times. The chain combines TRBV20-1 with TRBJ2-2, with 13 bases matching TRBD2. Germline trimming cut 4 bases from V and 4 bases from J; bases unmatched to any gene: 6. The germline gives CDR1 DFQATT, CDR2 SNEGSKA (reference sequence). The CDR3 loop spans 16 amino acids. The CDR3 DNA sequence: TGCAGTGCTACCGCCACTAGCGGGAGGGTCACCGGGGAGCTGTTTTTT. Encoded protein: CSATATSGRVTGELFF.

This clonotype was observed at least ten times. The CDR3 region is CASSLQARDTEAFF. As DNA, the CDR3 is TGTGCCAGCAGCTTACAGGCGAGGGACACTGAAGCTTTCTTT. The gene calls are TRBV28 and TRBJ1-1, with D perhaps matching TRBD1 (5 bases). Germline values: CDR1 MDHEN, CDR2 SYDVKM. The CDR3 is made up of 14 amino acids. V lost 6 bases and J 3 bases, leaving 14 bases between the germline ends.

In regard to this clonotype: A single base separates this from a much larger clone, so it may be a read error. CDR3 loop: CATSPTQGSQPQHF. The CDR3 DNA reads TGTGCCACCTCACCAACACAGGGAAGTCAGCCCCAGCATTTT. This chain joins TRBV18 and TRBJ1-5, with D possibly matching TRBD1 (6 bases). Germline V gene data show CDR1 as KGHSH and CDR2 as LQKENI. The CDR3 spans 14 residues.

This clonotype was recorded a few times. CDR3 residues: CASSPVAGTDTQYF. Written as DNA, the CDR3 is TGTGCCAGCAGCCCCGTAGCGGGGACAGATACGCAGTATTTT. This chain links TRBV5-6 with TRBJ2-3; 8 nucleotides match TRBD2. The CDR3 has 14 amino acids. V was pared by 4 bases and J by 3 bases, with 4 bases of the junction left unmatched. Germline CDR1 SGHDT, CDR2 YYEEEE.

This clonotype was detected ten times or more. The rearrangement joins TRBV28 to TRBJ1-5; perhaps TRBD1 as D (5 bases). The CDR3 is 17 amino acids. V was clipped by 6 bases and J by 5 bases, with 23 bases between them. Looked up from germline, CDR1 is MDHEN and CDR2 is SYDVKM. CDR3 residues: CASSHFRDPGPDQPQHF. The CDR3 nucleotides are TGTGCCAGCAGCCATTTCAGGGACCCAGGTCCTGATCAGCCCCAGCATTTT.

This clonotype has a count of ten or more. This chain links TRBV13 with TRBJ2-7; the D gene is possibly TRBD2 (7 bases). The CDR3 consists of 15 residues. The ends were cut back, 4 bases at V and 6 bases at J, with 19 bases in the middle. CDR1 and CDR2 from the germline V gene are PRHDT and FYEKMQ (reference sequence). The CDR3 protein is CASSSVGVGGPEQYF. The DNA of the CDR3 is TGTGCCAGCAGCTCGGTTGGGGTCGGGGGGCCCGAGCAGTACTTC.

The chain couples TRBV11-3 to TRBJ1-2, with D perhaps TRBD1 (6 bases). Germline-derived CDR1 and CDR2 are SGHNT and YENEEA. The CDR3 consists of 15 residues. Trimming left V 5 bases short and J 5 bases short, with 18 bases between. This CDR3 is CASSPSTGGTYGYTF. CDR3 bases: TGTGCCAGCAGCCCTTCGACAGGAGGTACATATGGCTACACCTTC.

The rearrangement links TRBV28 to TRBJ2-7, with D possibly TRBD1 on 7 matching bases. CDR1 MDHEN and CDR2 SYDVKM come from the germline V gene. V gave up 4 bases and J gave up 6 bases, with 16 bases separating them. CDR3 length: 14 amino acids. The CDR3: CASSSPSGGGEQYF. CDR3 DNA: TGTGCCAGCAGTTCTCCCTCAGGGGGAGGCGAGCAGTACTTC.

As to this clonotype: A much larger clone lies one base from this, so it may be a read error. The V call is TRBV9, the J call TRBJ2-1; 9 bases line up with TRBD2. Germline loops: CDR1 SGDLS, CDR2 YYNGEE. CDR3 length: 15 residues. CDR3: CASSVGVSGSPEKFF. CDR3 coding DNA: TGTGCCAGCAGCGTAGGGGTTAGCGGGAGCCCTGAGAAGTTCTTC.

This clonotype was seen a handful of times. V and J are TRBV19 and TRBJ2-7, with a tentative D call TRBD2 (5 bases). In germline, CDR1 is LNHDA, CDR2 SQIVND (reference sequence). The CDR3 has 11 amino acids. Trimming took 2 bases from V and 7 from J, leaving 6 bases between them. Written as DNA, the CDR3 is TGTGCCAGTAGTATACCGGGGGAGCAGTACTTC. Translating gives CASSIPGEQYF.

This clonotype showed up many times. The CDR3 bases are TGTGCCAGCAGACCTAGCGTCTCCTACGAGCAGTACTTC. Protein sequence: CASRPSVSYEQYF. The chain is built from TRBV12-3 or TRBV12-4 and TRBJ2-7, with D maybe TRBD2 (6 bases). The CDR3 totals 13 residues. V gave up 6 bases and J gave up 0 bases, with 9 bases separating them.

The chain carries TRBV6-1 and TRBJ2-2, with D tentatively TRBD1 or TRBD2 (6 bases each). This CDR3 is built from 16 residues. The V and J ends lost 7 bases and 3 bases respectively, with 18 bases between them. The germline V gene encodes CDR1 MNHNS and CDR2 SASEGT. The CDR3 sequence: CASTPRGRIDTGELFF. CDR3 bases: TGTGCCAGCACCCCGAGGGGGAGGATAGACACCGGGGAGCTGTTTTTT.

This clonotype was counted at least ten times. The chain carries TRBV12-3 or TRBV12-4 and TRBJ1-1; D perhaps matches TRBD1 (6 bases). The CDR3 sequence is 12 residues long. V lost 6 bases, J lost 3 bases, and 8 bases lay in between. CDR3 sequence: CASSWGHTEAFF. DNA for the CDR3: TGTGCCAGCAGCTGGGGGCACACTGAAGCTTTCTTT.

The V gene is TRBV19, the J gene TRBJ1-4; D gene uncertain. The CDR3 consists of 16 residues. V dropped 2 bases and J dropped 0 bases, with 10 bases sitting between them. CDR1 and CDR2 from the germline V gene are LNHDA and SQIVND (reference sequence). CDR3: CASSIYGSPTNEKLFF. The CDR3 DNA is TGTGCCAGTAGTATATACGGATCTCCAACTAATGAAAAACTGTTTTTT.

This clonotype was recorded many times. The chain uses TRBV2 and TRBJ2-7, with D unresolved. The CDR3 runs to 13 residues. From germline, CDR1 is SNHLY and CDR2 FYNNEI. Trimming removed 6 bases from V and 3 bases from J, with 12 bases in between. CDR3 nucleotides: TGTGCCAGCAGGCCGGACGGATACTACGAGCAGTACTTC. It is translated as CASRPDGYYEQYF.

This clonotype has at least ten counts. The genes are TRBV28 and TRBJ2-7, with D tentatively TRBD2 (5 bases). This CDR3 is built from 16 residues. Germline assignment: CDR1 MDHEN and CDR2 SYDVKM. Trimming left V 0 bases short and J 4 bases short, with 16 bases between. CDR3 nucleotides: TGTGCCAGCAGTTTATGGAGGGCCATTCCCTTTTACGAGCAGTACTTC. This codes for CASSLWRAIPFYEQYF.

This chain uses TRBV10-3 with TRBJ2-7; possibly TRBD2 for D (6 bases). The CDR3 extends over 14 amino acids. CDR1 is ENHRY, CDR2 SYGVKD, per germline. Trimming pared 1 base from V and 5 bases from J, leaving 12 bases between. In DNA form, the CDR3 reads TGTGCCATCAGTGAGTTACGGGAGCGGGACGAGCAGTACTTC. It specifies CAISELRERDEQYF.

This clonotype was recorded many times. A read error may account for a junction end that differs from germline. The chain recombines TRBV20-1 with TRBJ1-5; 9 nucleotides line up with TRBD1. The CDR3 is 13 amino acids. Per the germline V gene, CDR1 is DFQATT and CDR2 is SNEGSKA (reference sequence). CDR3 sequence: CSAGQGSDQPQHF. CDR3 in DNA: TGCAGTGCGGGACAGGGTAGCGATCAGCCCCAGCATTTT.

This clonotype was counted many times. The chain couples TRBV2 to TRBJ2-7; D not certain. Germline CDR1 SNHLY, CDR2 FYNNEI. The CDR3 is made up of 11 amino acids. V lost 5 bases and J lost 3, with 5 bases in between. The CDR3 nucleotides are TGTGCCAGCAGTTACTACTACGAGCAGTACTTC. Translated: CASSYYYEQYF.

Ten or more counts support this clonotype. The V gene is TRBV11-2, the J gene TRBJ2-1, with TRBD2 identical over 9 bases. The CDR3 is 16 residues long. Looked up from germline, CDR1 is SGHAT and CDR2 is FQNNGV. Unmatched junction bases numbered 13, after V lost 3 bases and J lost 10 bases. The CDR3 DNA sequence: TGTGCCAGCAGCTTTCGGCTAGCGGGATATCAAGACGAGCAGTTCTTC. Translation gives CASSFRLAGYQDEQFF.

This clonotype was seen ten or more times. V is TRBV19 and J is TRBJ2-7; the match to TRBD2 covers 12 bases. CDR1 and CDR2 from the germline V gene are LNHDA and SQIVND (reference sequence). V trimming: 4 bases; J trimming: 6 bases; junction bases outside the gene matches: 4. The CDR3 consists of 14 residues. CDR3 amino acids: CASSRLAGVVEQYF. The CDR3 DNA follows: TGTGCCAGTAGTAGACTAGCGGGAGTTGTCGAGCAGTACTTC. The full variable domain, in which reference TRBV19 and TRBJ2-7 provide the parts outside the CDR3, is DGGITQSPKYLFRKEGQNVTLSCEQNLNHDAMYWYRQDPGQGLRLIYYSQIVNDFQKGDIAEGYSVSREKKESFPLTVTSAQKNPTAFYLCASSRLAGVVEQYFGPGTRLTVT.

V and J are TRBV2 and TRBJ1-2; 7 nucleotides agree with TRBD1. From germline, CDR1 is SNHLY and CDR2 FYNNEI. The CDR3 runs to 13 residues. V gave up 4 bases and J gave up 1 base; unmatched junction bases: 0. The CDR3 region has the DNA TGTGCCAGCAGTGGGGACAGTAACTATGGCTACACCTTC. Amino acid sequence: CASSGDSNYGYTF.